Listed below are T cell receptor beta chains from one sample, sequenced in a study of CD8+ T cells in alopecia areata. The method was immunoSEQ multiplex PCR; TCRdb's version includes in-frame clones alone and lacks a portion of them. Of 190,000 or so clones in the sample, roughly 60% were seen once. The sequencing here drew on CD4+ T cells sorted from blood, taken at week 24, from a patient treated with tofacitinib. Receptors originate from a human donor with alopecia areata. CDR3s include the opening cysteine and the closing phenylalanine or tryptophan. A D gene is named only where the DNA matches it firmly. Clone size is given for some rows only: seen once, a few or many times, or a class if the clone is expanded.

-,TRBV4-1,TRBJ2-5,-,CASSQASVGETQYF,TGCGCCAGCAGCCAAGCCTCTGTCGGAGAGACCCAGTACTTC
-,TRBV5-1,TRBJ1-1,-,CASSLQGNTEAFF,TGCGCCAGCAGCTTACAGGGGAACACTGAAGCTTTCTTT
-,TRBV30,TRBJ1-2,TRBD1,CAWRSDRACYGYTF,TGTGCCTGGAGGTCGGACAGGGCTTGCTATGGCTACACCTTC
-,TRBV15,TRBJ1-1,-,CATSRDLKNTEAFF,TGTGCCACCAGCAGAGATCTCAAGAACACTGAAGCTTTCTTT
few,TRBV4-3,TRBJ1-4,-,CASSLTGRAGGEKLFF,TGCGCCAGCAGCCTTACAGGCAGGGCCGGGGGCGAAAAACTGTTTTTT
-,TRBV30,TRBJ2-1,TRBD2,CAWSGREGLKQFF,TGTGCCTGGAGTGGGCGGGAGGGCCTCAAGCAGTTCTTC
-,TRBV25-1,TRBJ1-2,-,CASSEYMGQFNYGYTF,TGTGCCAGCAGTGAATATATGGGGCAGTTTAACTATGGCTACACCTTC
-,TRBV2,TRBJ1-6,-,CASNQGFNSPLHF,TGTGCCAGCAACCAGGGATTTAATTCACCCCTCCACTTT
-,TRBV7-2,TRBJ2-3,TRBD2,CASSTGTSPDTQYF,TGTGCCAGCAGCACCGGGACTAGTCCAGATACGCAGTATTTT
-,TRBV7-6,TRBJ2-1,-,CASSSLSGQNPYNEQFF,TGTGCCAGCAGCTCACTAAGCGGGCAAAACCCGTACAATGAGCAGTTCTTC
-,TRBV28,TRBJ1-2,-,CASSLTGPYGYTF,TGTGCCAGCAGCCTGACGGGCCCGTATGGCTACACCTTC
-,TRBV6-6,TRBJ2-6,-,CASSPLDGTGANVLTF,TGTGCCAGCAGTCCCCTGGACGGGACTGGGGCCAACGTCCTGACTTTC
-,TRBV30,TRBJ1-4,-,CAYDSPPGKLFF,TGTGCCTACGACTCCCCTCCAGGAAAACTGTTTTTT